This TCR beta chain appears in the sequencing data of a study of Graves' ophthalmopathy and Graves' hyperthyroidism. Concerning this clonotype: The antigen remains unidentified.

There are 14 residues in the CDR3. Trimming took 4 bases from V and 5 from J, leaving 9 bases between them. Clinicians diagnosed using symptoms, serum thyroxine, TRAb, thyroid ultrasound and orbital computed tomography. Amplification targeted the TCR beta CDR3 regions, with RNA transcripts as the source material. First-round RT-PCR relied on HTBI primers, and a second-round multiplex PCR came next. Each CDR3 protein gets one entry after TCRdb re-called the multiplex PCR reads with MiXCR. The sample includes 1 million to 1.3 million distinct CDR3 sequences, 35% to 45% of them seen just once. Regarding the study as a whole: Blood also contained most of the expanded thyroid clonotypes above 0.001 frequency. Ophthalmopathy progression was predicted with about 67% sensitivity and about 72% specificity.

This clonotype originated in an adult man with Graves' hyperthyroidism. Input material: peripheral blood or thyroid tissue (not recorded which). V usage is TRBV12-3 or TRBV12-4 and J usage is TRBJ1-6; D is possibly TRBD1 (5 bases). CDR3 residues: CASSSGLNNSPLHF. CDR3 sequence (DNA): TGTGCCAGCAGTTCGGGACTAAATAATTCACCCCTCCACTTT.